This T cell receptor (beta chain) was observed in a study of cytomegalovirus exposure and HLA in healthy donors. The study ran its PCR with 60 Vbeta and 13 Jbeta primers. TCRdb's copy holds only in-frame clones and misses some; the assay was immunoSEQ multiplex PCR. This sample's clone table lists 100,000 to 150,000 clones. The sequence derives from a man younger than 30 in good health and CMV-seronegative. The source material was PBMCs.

DNA of the CDR3: TGCGCCAGCAGCTTGGAACGGGGGGGCCGAAATGAGCAGTTCTTC. Translation: CASSLERGGRNEQFF. V usage is TRBV5-1 and J usage is TRBJ2-1; TRBD2 aligns across 8 bases. V lost 0 bases and J lost 7; bases outside the gene matches: 6. CDR1 SGHRS and CDR2 YFSETQ come from the germline V gene. The CDR3 is 15 residues long.